This entry is about one T cell receptor (beta chain). Its specificity is not known. The CDR3 extends over 14 amino acids. J lost 4 bases, V lost 5 bases, and 2 bases had no gene match. This sample was included in a study of T cell repertoires in cytomegalovirus infection. Overall study context: The study used recently identified HLA-C-restricted and well-studied HLA-B-restricted CMV epitopes. Public TCR beta signatures marked donors with CMV infection and the matching HLA. Study results and caveats: Frequencies of public TCR beta families were cumulated, and this identified carriers of CMV plus the relevant HLA. Dominant in the ex vivo response were TCR beta clonotypes restricted by HLA-C and specific for CMV.

Each CDR3 protein is one row after TCRdb ran MiXCR on the reads. This table has approximately 100,000 distinct CDR3 sequences, around 45% appearing once. The receptor comes from a human donor in good health (CMV status not recorded). Some clones in this sample may be carry-over from other donors' samples. This sequence joins TRBV12-3 or TRBV12-4 and TRBJ2-1; the match to TRBD2 covers 10 bases. The sample here was CD8+ T cells from cultured PBMCs, taken from culture after CMV antigen stimulation. CDR3 amino acids: CASSPTSGYNEQFF. The CDR3 DNA sequence: TGTGCCAGCAGTCCGACTAGCGGGTACAATGAGCAGTTCTTC.